This TCR beta chain was found in a study of cytomegalovirus exposure and HLA in healthy donors. Broader study findings: Through in vitro validation, a few CMV-associated chains were shown to be specific for CMV antigens. The tendency of first-cohort TCR clusters to co-occur in the 120 or so validation repertoires emerged from a later analysis.

This CDR3 region has 18 residues. V was pared by 1 base and J by 1 base, with 9 bases of the junction left unmatched. The germline CDR1 and CDR2 sequences are SEHNR and FQNEAQ (reference sequence). Sequenced by immunoSEQ multiplex PCR; TCRdb stores in-frame clones only, minus some. This table holds over 85,000 clones, approximately 94% found once. A remark on this clone: The target antigen is unknown.

J is TRBJ1-1 and V is TRBV7-9; 10 bases fit TRBD1. This receptor was taken from a woman between 18 and 30 years old in good health and CMV-seronegative. The sample comprised PBMCs. The CDR3 reads CASSLVGQGTPENTEAFF. The CDR3 DNA sequence: TGTGCCAGCAGCTTAGTGGGACAGGGGACCCCAGAGAACACTGAAGCTTTCTTT.